The 24 T cell receptor beta chains given below trace back to one sample, sequenced in a study of blood T cell repertoires in COVID-19 (dated by TCRdb to 2020 to 2022). The library was built by means of the immunoSEQ multiplex PCR assay. TCRdb took over this immuneACCESS table, retaining in-frame rearrangements with V and J assigned. Such tables are incomplete; in checked studies, under half of the missing clones stem from an unresolved V gene, and the remainder is unexplained. The sample table holds about 310,000 clones, of which approximately 89% were seen once. The ten biggest clones cover roughly 8.9% of the sample. The source material was PBMCs or T cells enriched from blood (not recorded which). The receptors stem from a woman aged 40 to 50 who had recovered from COVID-19.

This clone came up once. This chain uses TRBV7-9 with TRBJ2-4; 7 nucleotides align to TRBD1. Germline V gene lookup returns CDR1 SEHNR and CDR2 FQNEAQ (reference sequence). Germline trimming cut 4 bases from V and 3 bases from J; bases unmatched to any gene: 6. The CDR3 sequence is 15 residues long. As DNA, the CDR3 is TGTGCCAGCAGCTCACAGGGGAGTTTCAAAAACATTCAGTACTTC. This encodes CASSSQGSFKNIQYF. Full variable domain (rest looked up from reference TRBV7-9 and TRBJ2-4): DTGVSQNPRHKITKRGQNVTFRCDPISEHNRLYWYRQTLGQGPEFLTYFQNEAQLEKSRLLSDRFSAERPKGSFSTLEIQRTEQGDSAMYLCASSSQGSFKNIQYFGAGTRLSVL.

DNA for the CDR3: TGTGCCAGCTCACAGGGGTACAATGAGCAGTTCTTC. Protein: CASSQGYNEQFF. This rearrangement joins TRBV18 to TRBJ2-1; D might be TRBD1 (5 bases). V was cut by 4 bases and J by 4 bases, with 5 bases left in between. The CDR3 contains 12 residues. Germline lookup yields CDR1 KGHSH and CDR2 LQKENI.

This clone has just one count. The chain carries TRBV30 and TRBJ2-1, with 11 bases that match TRBD2. This CDR3 is built from 14 residues. Looked up from germline, CDR1 is GTSNPN and CDR2 is SVGIG (reference sequence). The V segment lost 3 bases and the J segment 7 bases; nucleotides outside the gene matches: 5. The CDR3 DNA reads as TGTGCCTGGAGCCTAGCGGGAGGAAGTAATGAGCAGTTCTTC. Translating it yields CAWSLAGGSNEQFF.

The gene calls are TRBV19 and TRBJ2-1, with 7 bases identical to TRBD2. This CDR3 comprises 15 residues. Per germline, CDR1 LNHDA and CDR2 SQIVND (reference sequence). V gave up 8 bases and J gave up 8 bases; unmatched junction bases: 15. The CDR3 loop is CASHMGGRSYDEQFF. The CDR3 DNA follows: TGTGCCAGTCACATGGGCGGGAGATCTTACGATGAGCAGTTCTTC.

The rearrangement uses TRBV30 and TRBJ1-1; D possibly corresponds to TRBD1 (5 bases). The V end was cut by 2 bases, the J end by 0 bases, with 10 bases between. CDR1 is GTSNPN, CDR2 SVGIG, per germline (reference sequence). This CDR3 region has 14 residues. For the CDR3, the DNA is TGTGCCTGGAGTCGCAGGGTTTTGAACACTGAAGCTTTCTTT. The encoded protein is CAWSRRVLNTEAFF.

This rearrangement joins TRBV23-1 to TRBJ2-7, with unresolved D. TRBV23-1 is known as an ORF, though its function is uncertain. The CDR3 is made up of 13 amino acids. V lost 0 bases and J 8 bases, leaving 11 bases between the germline ends. CDR3 sequence reads: CASSQSTPWKQYF. CDR3 sequence (DNA): TGCGCCAGCAGTCAATCGACACCATGGAAGCAGTACTTC.

The CDR3 is CASSPTESHTEAFF. CDR3 sequence (DNA): TGTGCCAGCTCACCGACAGAGTCCCACACTGAAGCTTTCTTT. This chain connects TRBV18 to TRBJ1-1; tentatively, D is TRBD1 (5 bases). Deletions cut 3 bases from V and 3 bases from J, with 11 bases between. The germline gives CDR1 KGHSH, CDR2 LQKENI. There are 14 residues in the CDR3.

The chain combines TRBV5-1 with TRBJ2-7, with D maybe TRBD2 (7 bases). The CDR3 runs to 13 residues. V gave up 6 bases and J gave up 1 base, with 11 bases separating them. Germline V gene data show CDR1 as SGHRS and CDR2 as YFSETQ. CDR3 loop: CASKEGGSYEQYF. DNA for the CDR3: TGCGCCAGCAAGGAGGGGGGGTCCTACGAGCAGTACTTC.

This clone appeared a few times. V and J are TRBV4-1 and TRBJ1-2, with D possibly TRBD1 on 6 matching bases. This CDR3 has 14 residues. Germline CDR1 is MGHRA and CDR2 is YSYEKL. V was trimmed by 2 bases and J by 6 bases, leaving 13 bases between them. The CDR3: CASSQREGEDGYTF. For the CDR3, the DNA is TGCGCCAGCAGCCAAAGAGAGGGGGAAGATGGCTACACCTTC.

This chain connects TRBV6-6 to TRBJ1-3; D is undetermined. This CDR3 has 15 residues. Germline V CDR1 and CDR2: MNHNY, SVGAGI (reference sequence). Trimming shortened V by 2 bases and J by 8 bases, and 16 bases separated the two germline ends. The CDR3 reads CASSYPPEIRDTIYF. The CDR3 DNA reads as TGTGCCAGCAGTTACCCCCCAGAGATCCGGGACACCATATATTTT.

This chain connects TRBV6-5 to TRBJ1-2; no clear D gene. Trimming took off 0 bases at V and 8 bases at J, with 16 bases between the two ends. The germline V gene encodes CDR1 MNHEY and CDR2 SVGAGI. This CDR3 is built from 15 residues. The CDR3 loop is CASSYSPEGLRGYTF. The CDR3 DNA is TGTGCCAGCAGTTACTCGCCAGAGGGTCTGAGGGGCTACACCTTC.

This chain links TRBV7-9 with TRBJ2-5; D call uncertain. The V and J ends lost 3 bases and 2 bases respectively, with 7 bases between them. Germline V CDR1 and CDR2: SEHNR, FQNEAQ (reference sequence). CDR3 size: 13 residues. DNA for the CDR3: TGTGCCAGCAGCTTTTTCCCTCAAGAGACCCAGTACTTC. It translates to CASSFFPQETQYF.

This rearrangement joins TRBV20-1 to TRBJ1-5; 8 bases match TRBD1. V lost 3 bases and J lost 3; bases outside the gene matches: 7. The CDR3 is 15 amino acids. The germline V gene has CDR1 DFQATT and CDR2 SNEGSKA (reference sequence). The CDR3 DNA is TGCAGTGCTAGTCCGGAGGACAGGGACAATCAGCCCCAGCATTTT. Its translation is CSASPEDRDNQPQHF.

The chain joins TRBV28 to TRBJ2-1; the D gene is possibly TRBD1 (6 bases). Trimming cost V 2 bases and J 7 bases, with 15 bases left between them. CDR3 size: 15 residues. Germline-derived CDR1 and CDR2 are MDHEN and SYDVKM. This chain's CDR3 is CASSLTGTSSNEQFF. The CDR3 DNA reads TGTGCCAGCAGTTTAACCGGGACAAGTAGTAATGAGCAGTTCTTC.

This clone was seen a few times. The chain carries TRBV4-3 and TRBJ1-1; no clear D. From germline, CDR1 is LGHNA and CDR2 YSLEER. The CDR3 loop spans 16 amino acids. V lost 0 bases and J 2 bases, leaving 13 bases between the germline ends. CDR3 sequence (DNA): TGCGCCAGCAGCCAAGATCCAGGTGCGGGTAACACTGAAGCTTTCTTT. It specifies CASSQDPGAGNTEAFF.

Note on this clone: One junction end does not reproduce the germline sequence, and a read error may be involved. The chain carries TRBV5-4 and TRBJ2-7; TRBD2 is a possible D gene (5 bases). CDR1 is SGHNT, CDR2 YYREEE, per germline (reference sequence). This CDR3 spans 13 amino acids. The CDR3 spells CASSSLDYEFMNF. The CDR3 region has the DNA TGTGCCAGCAGCTCCTTAGACTACGAGTTTATGAACTTC. The variable domain in full, with the rest retrieved from reference TRBV5-4 and TRBJ2-7, is ETGVTQSPTHLIKTRGQQVTLRCSSQSGHNTVSWYQQALGQGPQFIFQYYREEENGRGNFPPRFSGLQFPNYSSELNVNALELDDSALYLCASSSLDYEFMNFGPGTRLTVT.

The chain recombines TRBV7-2 with TRBJ2-7, with TRBD1 matching over 10 bases. Unmatched junction bases numbered 10, after V lost 6 bases and J lost 8 bases. The CDR3 consists of 14 residues. Germline lookup yields CDR1 SGHTA and CDR2 FQGNSA. The CDR3 spells CASSSGTGEKKQYF. As DNA, the CDR3 is TGTGCCAGCAGTTCCGGGACAGGGGAGAAGAAGCAGTACTTC.

The gene calls are TRBV28 and TRBJ1-1; D perhaps matches TRBD1 (5 bases). The CDR3 sequence is 13 residues long. The V gene's germline CDR1 is MDHEN and CDR2 SYDVKM. V lost 6 bases and J 8 bases, leaving 16 bases between the germline ends. CDR3 DNA: TGTGCCAGCAGCACGGGACTGCATCAAGAAGCTTTCTTT. It yields the protein CASSTGLHQEAFF.

This chain uses TRBV6-2 or TRBV6-3 with TRBJ1-1, with 10 nucleotides matching TRBD1. V shed 2 bases, J shed 5 bases, and the junction held 5 bases outside the gene matches. Germline V gene sequence: CDR1 MNHEY, CDR2 SVGEGT. CDR3 length equals 15 residues. Written as DNA, the CDR3 is TGTGCCAGCAGTTACGGGACAGGGGTTTATACTGAAGCTTTCTTT. Translation: CASSYGTGVYTEAFF.

This clone was observed a single time. The rearrangement joins TRBV4-1 to TRBJ2-7; TRBD2 matches 10 bases. Germline V gives CDR1 MGHRA, CDR2 YSYEKL. The CDR3 covers 16 residues. The junction had 9 bases not matched to a gene; V was cut back by 5 bases and J by 2 bases. Here the CDR3 DNA reads TGCGCCAGCAGCGAAAAATCTAGCGGGGGTGCCTACGAGCAGTACTTC. This gives the protein CASSEKSSGGAYEQYF.

The chain links TRBV4-1 to TRBJ2-2; D unresolved. The CDR3 length is 13 residues. From germline, CDR1 is MGHRA and CDR2 YSYEKL. Trimming stripped 0 bases from V and 7 bases from J, with 6 bases between. The CDR3 DNA reads as TGCGCCAGCAGCCAAGAAGCTCTCGGGGAGCTGTTTTTT. Its protein is CASSQEALGELFF.

The rearrangement links TRBV9 to TRBJ1-3, with TRBD1 matching over 8 bases. With 0 bases clipped from V and 2 bases from J, the junction kept 1 base outside the gene matches. The CDR3 has 15 residues. CDR1 is SGDLS and CDR2 is YYNGEE in the germline V gene. CDR3 in DNA: TGTGCCAGCAGCGTAGCAGGGGGCACTGGAAACACCATATATTTT. It yields the protein CASSVAGGTGNTIYF.

This chain uses TRBV9 with TRBJ2-1, with TRBD1 matching 8 bases. This CDR3 has 15 amino acids. V shed 1 base, J shed 8 bases, and the junction held 8 bases outside the gene matches. Germline CDR1 is SGDLS and CDR2 is YYNGEE. Here the CDR3 DNA reads TGTGCCAGCAGCGTAACAGACAGGGGTATACATGAGCAGTTCTTC. It yields the protein CASSVTDRGIHEQFF.

This clone appeared once. The chain uses TRBV29-1 and TRBJ2-3; 10 positions agree with TRBD2. Per germline, CDR1 SQVTM and CDR2 ANQGSEA. The junction had 4 bases not matched to a gene; V was cut back by 2 bases and J by 8 bases. The CDR3 loop spans 13 amino acids. In DNA, the CDR3 is TGCAGCGTTGAACAACTAGCGGGGAGTACGCAGTATTTT. This translates into CSVEQLAGSTQYF.